The 8 T cell receptor beta chains reported below all come from one sample, sequenced in a study of Ad26.COV2.S vaccination and SARS-CoV-2 variants. TCRdb's copy holds only in-frame clones and misses some; the assay was immunoSEQ multiplex PCR. This table has roughly 500,000 clones, roughly 89% appearing once. Stated treatment: some 19 received Ad26.COV2.S at low or high dose, single or two shots; a few received placebo; per-sample allocation not given. Samples analyzed were those drawn on day 63 after the first vaccine or placebo injection. This specimen consisted of peripheral blood, obtained in a trial of Ad26.COV2.S vaccine versus placebo. Every receptor here comes from a person between 18 and 65 years old who received the Ad26.COV2.S COVID-19 vaccine or a placebo.

The chain recombines TRBV19 with TRBJ2-1, with 11 bases that match TRBD1. The germline V gene encodes CDR1 LNHDA and CDR2 SQIVND (reference sequence). This CDR3 has 16 residues. The V and J ends lost 5 bases and 7 bases, in that order; junction bases with no gene match: 10. This chain's CDR3 is CASSLRTGGNPNEQFF. CDR3 in DNA: TGTGCCAGTAGTCTCAGGACAGGGGGCAATCCTAATGAGCAGTTCTTC.

The chain has TRBV7-8 and TRBJ2-3; 7 bases fit TRBD1. V was clipped by 5 bases and J by 3 bases; unmatched bases: 8. Germline V CDR1 and CDR2: SGHVS, FQNEAQ. The CDR3 consists of 15 residues. The CDR3 spells CASSTWTGGTDTQYF. The DNA of the CDR3 is TGTGCCAGCAGCACATGGACAGGTGGGACAGATACGCAGTATTTT. The full variable domain, with the rest looked up from reference TRBV7-8 and TRBJ2-3, is GAGVSQSPRYKVAKRGQDVALRCDPISGHVSLFWYQQALGQGPEFLTYFQNEAQLDKSGLPSDRFFAERPEGSVSTLKIQRTQQEDSAVYLCASSTWTGGTDTQYFGPGTRLTVL.

The chain employs TRBV7-2 and TRBJ2-7; D ambiguous. CDR1 and CDR2 from the germline V gene are SGHTA and FQGNSA. CDR3 length equals 14 residues. V dropped 5 bases and J dropped 2 bases, with 13 bases sitting between them. CDR3 in DNA: TGTGCCAGCAGCACCCGGACCGCCCCCTACGAGCAGTACTTC. It encodes CASSTRTAPYEQYF. Supplemented by reference TRBV7-2 and TRBJ2-7, the full variable domain reads GAGVSQSPSNKVTEKGKDVELRCDPISGHTALYWYRQSLGQGLEFLIYFQGNSAPDKSGLPSDRFSAERTGGSVSTLTIQRTQQEDSAVYLCASSTRTAPYEQYFGPGTRLTVT.

The V gene is TRBV21-1, the J gene TRBJ1-3; TRBD1, the table's D call, lacks a check against the DNA. TRBV21-1 is annotated as a pseudogene. CDR3 length: 16 residues. CDR3 loop: CASSKNNDRAGNTIYF. CDR3 nucleotide sequence: TGTGCCAGCAGCAAAAACAACGACAGGGCTGGAAACACCATATATTTT.

This sequence joins TRBV9 and TRBJ2-3, with 8 bases that match TRBD2. The CDR3 consists of 14 residues. Germline V gene sequence: CDR1 SGDLS, CDR2 YYNGEE. The V segment lost 7 bases and the J segment 1 base; nucleotides outside the gene matches: 5. DNA for the CDR3: TGTGCCAGCGCGCGGGAGGTGGGCACAGATACGCAGTATTTT. Translating it yields CASAREVGTDTQYF.

This clone was counted a few times. The V gene is TRBV2, the J gene TRBJ1-6, with 8 positions matching TRBD1. CDR3 length: 17 residues. V was clipped by 0 bases and J by 7 bases; unmatched bases: 8. Germline V gene lookup returns CDR1 SNHLY and CDR2 FYNNEI. CDR3 DNA sequence: TGTGCCAGCAGTGAAGCGAGGACAGGGCCTTGGAATTCACCCCTCCACTTT. Residues: CASSEARTGPWNSPLHF.

This chain uses TRBV5-8 with TRBJ2-7, with 9 bases aligning to TRBD1. Germline values: CDR1 SGHTS, CDR2 YDEGEE. This CDR3 comprises 15 residues. The junction had 9 bases not matched to a gene; V was cut back by 4 bases and J by 4 bases. This CDR3 is CASSPRQGVVYEQYF. In nucleotides, the CDR3 is TGTGCCAGCAGCCCAAGACAGGGGGTGGTGTACGAGCAGTACTTC.

The genes are TRBV5-6 and TRBJ2-7; TRBD2 matches at 8 bases. CDR3 length equals 14 residues. The J segment lost 2 bases and the V segment lost 4 bases, leaving 5 bases of the junction unmatched. Germline CDR1 is SGHDT and CDR2 is YYEEEE. The CDR3 here is CASSPTGGPYEQYF. The CDR3 coding sequence is TGTGCCAGCAGCCCCACGGGGGGGCCCTACGAGCAGTACTTC.